The rows below give T cell receptor beta chains drawn from one sample of a study of blood T cell repertoires in COVID-19. Assay used: immunoSEQ multiplex PCR; TCRdb lists only in-frame clones, some missing. The sample carries 300,000 to 450,000 clones, around 87% recorded once. Sequencing was performed on PBMCs or T cells enriched from blood (not recorded which). The source is a man aged 35-49 years in a cohort exposed to, infected with or recovered from COVID-19 (not recorded which). CDR3s include the opening cysteine and the closing phenylalanine or tryptophan. Each record gives: clone size, D gene, V gene, J gene, CDR3 protein, CDR3 DNA. D genes are given only for firm matches. Clone size appears in some rows only: once, few, many, or a class for an expanded clone.

-	TRBD1	TRBV5-1	TRBJ2-7	CASSLGQGRYEQYF	TGCGCCAGCAGCTTGGGACAGGGACGTTACGAGCAGTACTTC
-	TRBD1	TRBV7-2	TRBJ1-5	CASSLGQGNQPQHF	TGTGCCAGCAGCTTAGGACAGGGGAATCAGCCCCAGCATTTT
-	TRBD2	TRBV5-1	TRBJ2-1	CASSLPNTSGRANEQFF	TGCGCCAGCAGCTTGCCCAACACTAGCGGGAGGGCCAATGAGCAGTTCTTC
once	TRBD2	TRBV7-8	TRBJ2-1	CASSWEGGNEQFF	TGTGCCAGCAGCTGGGAGGGAGGAAATGAGCAGTTCTTC
-	-	TRBV7-9	TRBJ2-7	CASSLANTPYEQYF	TGTGCCAGCAGCTTAGCGAACACCCCCTACGAGCAGTACTTC
-	TRBD1	TRBV5-1	TRBJ1-2	CASSITGTGGGYTF	TGCGCCAGCAGCATAACCGGGACAGGGGGTGGCTACACCTTC
-	TRBD2	TRBV7-9	TRBJ2-1	CASRLAGTYNEQFF	TGTGCCAGCAGACTAGCGGGAACCTACAATGAGCAGTTCTTC
-	TRBD1	TRBV5-5	TRBJ1-2	CASSLLDRGHGYTF	TGTGCCAGCAGCCTCCTGGACAGGGGCCATGGCTACACCTTC
-	TRBD1	TRBV7-9	TRBJ1-5	CASSQGQGGFQPQHF	TGTGCCAGCAGCCAAGGACAGGGAGGTTTCCAGCCCCAGCATTTT
-	TRBD1	TRBV5-1	TRBJ1-2	CASSVAGTESNGYTF	TGCGCCAGCAGCGTCGCCGGGACAGAGTCTAATGGCTACACCTTC
-	-	TRBV18	TRBJ2-7	CASSRALAYEQYF	TGTGCCAGCTCACGGGCACTCGCCTACGAGCAGTACTTC
-	-	TRBV15	TRBJ2-5	CATSGLGKETQYF	TGTGCCACCAGCGGCCTGGGCAAGGAGACCCAGTACTTC
-	-	TRBV4-2	TRBJ2-7	CASSQEGPPVREQYF	TGTGCCAGCAGCCAAGAGGGGCCACCCGTTCGCGAGCAGTACTTC
-	TRBD1	TRBV19	TRBJ2-7	CASSPWTGFSYEQYF	TGTGCCAGTAGCCCGTGGACAGGCTTCTCCTACGAGCAGTACTTC
-	TRBD2	TRBV3-1/TRBV3-2	TRBJ2-1	CASSQDSSGSRNEQFF	TGTGCCAGCAGCCAAGATTCTAGCGGGAGTCGGAATGAGCAGTTCTTC
-	TRBD1	TRBV7-6	TRBJ2-5	CASSLTTGTGTRRGETQYF	TGTGCCAGCAGTCTAACAACCGGGACAGGGACCAGAAGGGGGGAGACCCAGTACTTC
-	TRBD1	TRBV10-2	TRBJ2-7	CASRDHDRGRGAYEQYF	TGCGCCAGCAGAGATCACGACAGGGGGCGAGGAGCCTACGAGCAGTACTTC
-	-	TRBV3-1/TRBV3-2	TRBJ1-2	CASSHEGLGYTF	TGTGCCAGCAGCCACGAGGGATTGGGCTACACCTTC
-	TRBD2	TRBV10-1	TRBJ2-2	CASSSGGTGELFF	TGCGCCAGCAGTTCGGGAGGGACCGGGGAGCTGTTTTTT
-	TRBD2	TRBV5-4	TRBJ2-7	CASSLNLLAGTYEQYF	TGTGCCAGCAGCCTCAATTTGCTAGCGGGAACCTACGAGCAGTACTTC
-	TRBD1	TRBV7-2	TRBJ2-7	CASSFGSGTEYEQYF	TGTGCCAGCAGCTTCGGCTCCGGGACAGAGTACGAGCAGTACTTC
-	TRBD1	TRBV9	TRBJ1-2	CASSLGTGGYGYTF	TGTGCCAGCAGCCTAGGGACAGGGGGCTATGGCTACACCTTC